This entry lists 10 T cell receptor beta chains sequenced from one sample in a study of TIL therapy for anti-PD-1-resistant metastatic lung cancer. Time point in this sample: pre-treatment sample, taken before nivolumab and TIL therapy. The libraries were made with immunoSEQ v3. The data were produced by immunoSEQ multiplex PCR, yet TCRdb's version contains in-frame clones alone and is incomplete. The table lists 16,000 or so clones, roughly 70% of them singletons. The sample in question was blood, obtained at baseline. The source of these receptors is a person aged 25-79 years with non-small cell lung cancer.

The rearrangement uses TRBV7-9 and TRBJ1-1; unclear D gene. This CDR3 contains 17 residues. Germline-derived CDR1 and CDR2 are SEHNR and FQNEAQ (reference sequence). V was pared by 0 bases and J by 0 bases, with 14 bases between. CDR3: CASSLALGSLMNTEAFF. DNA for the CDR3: TGTGCCAGCAGCTTAGCGCTGGGCAGCCTAATGAACACTGAAGCTTTCTTT.

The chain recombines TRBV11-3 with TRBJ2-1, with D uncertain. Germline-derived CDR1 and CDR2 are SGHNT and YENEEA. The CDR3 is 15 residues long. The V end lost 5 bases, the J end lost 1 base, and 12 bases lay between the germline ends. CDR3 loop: CASSPYSRSYNEQFF. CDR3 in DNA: TGTGCCAGCAGCCCATACTCCAGATCCTACAATGAGCAGTTCTTC.

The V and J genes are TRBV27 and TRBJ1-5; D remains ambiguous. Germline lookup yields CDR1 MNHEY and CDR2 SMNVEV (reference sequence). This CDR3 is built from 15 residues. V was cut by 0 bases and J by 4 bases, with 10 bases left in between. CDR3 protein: CASSLSGMGNQPQHF. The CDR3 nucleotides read TGTGCCAGCAGTTTATCGGGGATGGGTAATCAGCCCCAGCATTTT.

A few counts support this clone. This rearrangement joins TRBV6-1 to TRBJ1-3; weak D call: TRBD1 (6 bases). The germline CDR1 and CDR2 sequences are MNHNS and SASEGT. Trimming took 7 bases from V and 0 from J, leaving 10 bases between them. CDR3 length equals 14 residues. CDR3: CASIYRVSGNTIYF. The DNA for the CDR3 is TGTGCCAGCATTTACAGGGTCTCTGGAAACACCATATATTTT.

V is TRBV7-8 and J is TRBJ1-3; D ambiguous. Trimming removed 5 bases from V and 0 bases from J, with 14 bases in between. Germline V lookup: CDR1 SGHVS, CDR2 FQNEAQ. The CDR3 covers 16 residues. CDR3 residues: CASSAYDVGSGNTIYF. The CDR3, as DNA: TGTGCCAGCAGCGCTTATGACGTAGGCTCTGGAAACACCATATATTTT.

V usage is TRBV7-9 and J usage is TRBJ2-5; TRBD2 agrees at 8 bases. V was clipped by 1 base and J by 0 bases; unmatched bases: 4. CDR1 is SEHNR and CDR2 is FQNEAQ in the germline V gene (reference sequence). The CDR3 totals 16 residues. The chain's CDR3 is CASSLVSGGHQETQYF. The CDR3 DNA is TGTGCCAGCAGCTTAGTCAGCGGGGGCCACCAAGAGACCCAGTACTTC.

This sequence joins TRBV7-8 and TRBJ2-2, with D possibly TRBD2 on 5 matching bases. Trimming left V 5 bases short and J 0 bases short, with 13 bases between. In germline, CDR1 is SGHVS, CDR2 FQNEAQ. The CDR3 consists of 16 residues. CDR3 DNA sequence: TGTGCCAGCAGCCCCCTAGCCGTTGCGAACACCGGGGAGCTGTTTTTT. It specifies CASSPLAVANTGELFF.

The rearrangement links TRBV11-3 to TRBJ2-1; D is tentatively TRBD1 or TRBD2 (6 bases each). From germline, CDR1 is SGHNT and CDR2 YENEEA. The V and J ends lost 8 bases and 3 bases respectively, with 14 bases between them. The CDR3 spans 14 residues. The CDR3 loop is CASHGGGNYNEQFF. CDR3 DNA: TGTGCCAGCCACGGGGGCGGGAACTACAATGAGCAGTTCTTC.

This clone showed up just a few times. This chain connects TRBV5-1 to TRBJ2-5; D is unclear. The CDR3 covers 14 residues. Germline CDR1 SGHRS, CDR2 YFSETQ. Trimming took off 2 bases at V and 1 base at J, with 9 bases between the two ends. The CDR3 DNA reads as TGCGCCAGCAGCTTACTTGGATTCCAAGAGACCCAGTACTTC. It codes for CASSLLGFQETQYF.

In DNA, the CDR3 is TGTGCCAGCAGCCTCTCGGGGCAGGACATTCAGTACTTC. Protein sequence: CASSLSGQDIQYF. This chain connects TRBV9 to TRBJ2-4; possibly TRBD1 or TRBD2 for D (5 bases each). CDR1 is SGDLS and CDR2 is YYNGEE in the germline V gene. This CDR3 region has 13 residues. V lost 4 bases to trimming and J lost 8 bases, with 13 bases between them.